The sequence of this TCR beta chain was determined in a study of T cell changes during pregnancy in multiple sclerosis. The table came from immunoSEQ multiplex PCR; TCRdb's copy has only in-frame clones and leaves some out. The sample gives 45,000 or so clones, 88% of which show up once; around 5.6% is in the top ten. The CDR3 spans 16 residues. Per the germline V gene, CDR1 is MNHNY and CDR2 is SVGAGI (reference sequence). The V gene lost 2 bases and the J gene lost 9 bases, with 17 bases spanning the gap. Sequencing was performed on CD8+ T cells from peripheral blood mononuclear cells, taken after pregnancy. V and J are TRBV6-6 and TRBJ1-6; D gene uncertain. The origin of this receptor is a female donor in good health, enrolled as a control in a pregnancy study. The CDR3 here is CASSYPGGLFGSPLHF. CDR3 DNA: TGTGCCAGCAGTTACCCGGGAGGTCTATTCGGTTCACCCCTCCACTTT.